This T cell receptor beta chain was found in a study of beta chain features in type 1 diabetes (dated by TCRdb to 2017 to 2018). Regarding the study in general: No differences in mean age, gender distribution, total cell number or subset yield were found between patients and healthy donors. Across all samples, approximately 98,000,000 sorted cells were examined, and cell number per subset correlated strongly with RNA yield. The study compared the TCRB repertoires of sorted circulating CD4+ T cell subsets in recently diagnosed type 1 diabetes patients with those in matched healthy donors. Regulatory and stem cell-like memory subsets were isolated from only 8 patients and about eight healthy donors, whereas naive and central memory subsets came from all 28 donors.

Paper-wide results and their limitations: At VDJ recombination sites, patients with type 1 diabetes made fewer insertions and deleted more nucleotides, a pattern implying thymic rearrangement abnormalities. Naive, central memory and regulatory TCRB repertoires appeared more similar among patients than among healthy donors. In all four CD4+ subsets, TCRB CDR3 length was moderately but significantly shorter in type 1 diabetes patients. Because small numbers of individuals were included in the HLA sub-analyses, any influence of HLA type on TCRB rearrangement was left unresolved. Because cDNA rather than genomic DNA was sequenced, highly expressing activated cells could have been over-represented, although no difference in activation and CD3 levels was found between groups. Shorter templates might be favored by PCR, yet because patient and control samples were amplified and corrected together, any such skew would affect both groups equally.

As for this clone: Its target antigen remains unknown. Per-nucleotide qualities are absent, and no much larger clonotype sits a single base away.

The High Capacity cDNA Reverse Transcription Kit was used to reverse transcribe all of the isolated RNA, meaning that expressed TCRB transcripts were what got sequenced. Naive, central memory and regulatory T cell samples underwent deep immunoSEQ sequencing, averaging about 3.57 million total reads per sample. After sorted cells were lysed in RLT buffer, RNA was extracted with DNase-treated RNeasy Micro or Mini kits, with the choice depending on cell number. To prevent cross-contamination, every cell subset was processed on its own, while patient and healthy donor samples were processed together. Using the immunoSEQ multiplex PCR, TCRB sequences were amplified from cDNA into 87-bp fragments spanning the CDR3 region. Amplicons were sequenced on the Illumina HiSeq platform. In the original analysis: Synthetic template baselines were used to correct PCR bias computationally, reads within Hamming distance 2 were collapsed, and singletons that could not be merged were discarded. By aligning reads against IMGT, V, D and J genes, CDR3 length, and insertions or deletions at six rearrangement sites were assigned. Within each subset, clonotype counts were normalized to sorted cell number, and only after that were true diversity and Gini coefficients computed with the tcR R package. The overlap coefficient, calculated on TCRB nucleotide sequences, was used to quantify repertoire sharing. As a proxy for the pre-selection repertoire, out-of-frame TCRB sequences from naive cells were analyzed. The source is immuneACCESS, and TCRdb retained only in-frame sequences with V and J called. Part of the clones is not carried over; for the studies checked, unresolved V genes explain less than half of this, and the remainder is unexplained. From that table come the V and J calls and clone size; the DNA was used to work out D and trimming. In all, the sample holds hundreds of thousands of clones, and around 16% of those were seen once. The ten largest account for approximately 0.087% of the sample.

From the germline V gene (reference sequence), CDR1 is LNHDA and CDR2 is SQIVND. The CDR3 numbers 14 residues from cysteine through phenylalanine. Of all the DNA, just the CDR3 is kept, 42 bases in frame from base 1. Deletion took 3 bases off V and 7 bases off J, with a span of 15 bases between the germline ends. Each donor gave one peripheral blood draw, approximately 110 mL on average, collected into heparinised tubes. Using a panel that included CD45RO, CCR7, CD25, CD127, CD95 and CD27, naive, central memory, regulatory and stem cell-like memory CD4+ T cells were sorted on a BD FACSAria II. A purity above 98% was achieved for all sorted populations. Right away, PBMCs were isolated by Lymphoprep density gradient centrifugation and were stained directly, with no culture step. So that batch effects would be minimized, each experiment stained and sorted samples in pairs, pairing one healthy donor with one patient.

This TCR came from a man between 18 and 35 years old in good health. This chain joins TRBV19 to TRBJ1-2, and possibly TRBD1, on 5 matching bases. The sequencing sample was made of naive CD4+ T cells from blood. The sample's cell subset or site label, in plain terms: true naive CD4+ T cells. The encoded CDR3 is CASSIAGGAGGYTF. The DNA is TGTGCCAGTAGTATCGCCGGAGGGGCGGGTGGCTACACCTTC.